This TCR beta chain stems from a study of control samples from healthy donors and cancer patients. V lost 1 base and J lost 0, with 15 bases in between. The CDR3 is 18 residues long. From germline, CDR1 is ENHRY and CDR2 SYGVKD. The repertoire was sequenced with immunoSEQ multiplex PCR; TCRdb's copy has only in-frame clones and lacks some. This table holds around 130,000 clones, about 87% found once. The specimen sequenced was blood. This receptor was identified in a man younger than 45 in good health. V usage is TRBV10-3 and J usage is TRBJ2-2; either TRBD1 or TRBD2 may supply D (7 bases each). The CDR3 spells CAISEFGAGTANTGELFF. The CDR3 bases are TGTGCCATCAGTGAGTTCGGAGCGGGGACAGCGAACACCGGGGAGCTGTTTTTT.